The rows below give T cell receptor beta chains drawn from one sample of a study of T cell responses to AZD1222 COVID-19 vaccine. The repertoire was sequenced with immunoSEQ multiplex PCR; TCRdb's copy has only in-frame clones and lacks some. The sample carries roughly 49,000 clones, around 80% recorded once. The sequences come from peripheral blood, collected on day 0 of AZD1222 vaccination. These receptors all stem from an adult in good health. Each CDR3 is given with its conserved first and last residue. D genes are given only for firm matches.

TRBV29-1 | NA | CSVGDGYNEQFF
TRBV5-5 | NA | CASSLLPEPRIEQYF
TRBV15 | TRBD1 | CATSSGTGVLAKNIQYF
TRBV6-5 | NA | CASSYQGVSSPLHF
TRBV6-5 | TRBD1 | CASRRNRGSEQYF
TRBV5-1 | TRBD1 | CASSPGTGGEAFF
TRBV2 | TRBD1 | CASSLMTGNQPQHF
TRBV15 | NA | CATSSLGSLGQPQHF
TRBV5-4 | NA | CASSLEGRAYTEAFF
TRBV3-1/TRBV3-2 | TRBD1 | CASSPRQGEGNTEAFF
TRBV25-1 | NA | CASTRGRGAFF
TRBV6-5 | NA | CASSYTQGIGQETQYF
TRBV10-1 | TRBD1 | CASSESRTGKSAFF
TRBV7-9 | NA | CASTKGGAGTNEKLFF
TRBV5-1 | NA | CASRKSGANNEKLFF
TRBV6-5 | NA | CASSYSTGGPTGELFF
TRBV5-1 | NA | CASSFVGDTEAFF
TRBV30 | NA | CAWSSPTSYSNQPQHF
TRBV5-6 | NA | CASSLARVDYGYTF
TRBV6-2/TRBV6-3 | TRBD1 | CASSYPGQHEQYF
TRBV5-1 | NA | CASSNEGRTNEKLFF
TRBV27 | NA | CASSLSRINYGYTF
TRBV5-4 | NA | CASRDRQGGETQYF
TRBV11-2 | TRBD1 | CASSFRGSNEQFF
TRBV2 | TRBD1 | CASRQGAGTEAFF
TRBV27 | TRBD1 | CASRRQGAQNEKLFF
TRBV7-8 | NA | CASSIREPSYEQYF
TRBV6-5 | NA | CASSGVTKITEAFF
TRBV28 | NA | CASDRAEGLGYTF
TRBV5-1 | NA | CASSLAGGRGWTDTQYF
TRBV7-9 | NA | CASSLYGASGTEAFF
TRBV3-1/TRBV3-2 | NA | CASSQDGRAWEKLFF
TRBV28 | NA | CASSLSTIHGYTF
TRBV5-5 | TRBD1 | CASSLADRGTYGYTF
TRBV28 | NA | CASARDLNQPQHF
TRBV5-6 | NA | CASSWGGGQTNTGELFF
TRBV19 | NA | CASSVQEYQPQHF
TRBV6-4 | NA | CASSPRDEGNNYGYTF
TRBV7-9 | TRBD1 | CASSRTGSSYNEQFF
TRBV4-2 | NA | CASSQDLGISNQPQHF
TRBV11-2 | NA | CASTPSGAVGYTF
TRBV28 | NA | CASSFRQNGPYNSPLHF
TRBV5-1 | TRBD1 | CASRARGGSGTEAFF
TRBV27 | NA | CASTSLYNEQFF
TRBV4-1 | NA | CASSQAPGSGNTIYF
TRBV28 | TRBD1 | CASRETGAPFDGYTF
TRBV14 | NA | CASSLPGDYGYTF
TRBV28 | NA | CASKGIQVRGTEAFF
TRBV28 | NA | CASRPTGGSGEAFF
TRBV27 | NA | CASSLSGQPKGYTF
TRBV21-1 | NA | CASRTGGYTGELFF
TRBV11-2 | TRBD1 | CASSEGTGLYGYTF
TRBV2 | NA | CARGGRDLGYEQYF
TRBV19 | NA | CASSIDRGVRNQPQHF
TRBV4-1 | NA | CASSQKGSENTEAFF